Listed below are T cell receptor beta chains from one sample, sequenced in a study of cytomegalovirus exposure and HLA in healthy donors. Libraries were prepared by immunoSEQ multiplex PCR; TCRdb keeps only in-frame clonotypes and omits some of them. Of some 170,000 clones listed, about 72% are singletons. Sequenced: PBMCs. These TCRs come from a human donor in good health. Both conserved end residues are part of each CDR3. The D gene is left open where the match is weak. Clone size is shown for a subset of rows, as once, few, many or a class of expanded clone.

d_gene	abundance	j_gene	v_gene	len	CDR3aa	CDR3nt
TRBD1	.	TRBJ1-1	TRBV4-3	15	CASSQGDRGRTEAFF	TGCGCCAGCAGCCAAGGGGACAGGGGAAGGACTGAAGCTTTCTTT
TRBD1	.	TRBJ1-2	TRBV6-5	15	CASRSTYGTGAGYTF	TGTGCCAGCAGATCAACCTACGGGACAGGGGCTGGCTACACCTTC
TRBD1	.	TRBJ1-1	TRBV6-1	13	CASSSTDRGEAFF	TGTGCCAGCAGTTCAACCGACAGGGGTGAAGCTTTCTTT
.	.	TRBJ2-7	TRBV25-1	14	CASSEYEVNAEQYF	TGTGCCAGCAGTGAATACGAGGTTAACGCCGAGCAGTACTTC
.	.	TRBJ1-1	TRBV28	14	CASSSGGGWTEAFF	TGTGCCAGCAGCTCCGGCGGGGGATGGACTGAAGCTTTCTTT
TRBD1	few	TRBJ1-1	TRBV5-4	14	CASRGRQGGTEAFF	TGTGCCAGCAGAGGCCGACAGGGAGGCACTGAAGCTTTCTTT
.	.	TRBJ2-7	TRBV7-9	16	CASSPGGPHPRYEQYF	TGTGCCAGCAGCCCTGGGGGCCCCCACCCCCGCTACGAGCAGTACTTC
.	once	TRBJ2-3	TRBV7-9	13	CASSLAAADTQYF	TGTGCCAGCAGCTTAGCGGCGGCAGATACGCAGTATTTT
.	many	TRBJ2-7	TRBV5-1	15	CASSLMGGASYEQYF	TGCGCCAGCAGCTTGATGGGGGGGGCCTCCTACGAGCAGTACTTC
.	once	TRBJ2-7	TRBV7-7	14	CASSVTGQGAEQYF	TGTGCTAGCAGTGTTACGGGACAAGGGGCCGAGCAGTACTTC
.	.	TRBJ1-1	TRBV5-1	15	CASRLDTLLNTEAFF	TGCGCCAGCAGGCTGGACACTCTCTTGAACACTGAAGCTTTCTTT
TRBD1	.	TRBJ1-2	TRBV7-2	16	CASSLVWTGVNYGYTF	TGTGCCAGCAGCTTAGTGTGGACAGGGGTTAACTATGGCTACACCTTC
TRBD1	.	TRBJ1-4	TRBV7-8	14	CASSLGQGREKLFF	TGTGCCAGCAGCTTAGGACAGGGCAGGGAAAAACTGTTTTTT
TRBD2	.	TRBJ2-3	TRBV29-1	17	CSVEYEGGRGAGDTQYF	TGCAGCGTTGAATACGAGGGTGGGCGGGGGGCTGGAGATACGCAGTATTTT
TRBD2	once	TRBJ2-1	TRBV27	13	CASSSLAGNEQFF	TGTGCCAGCAGTTCTTTAGCGGGGAACGAGCAGTTCTTC
.	.	TRBJ1-2	TRBV4-1	13	CASSLPGNYGYTF	TGCGCCAGCAGCCTCCCCGGGAACTATGGCTACACCTTC
TRBD2	.	TRBJ2-7	TRBV20-1	11	CSARGGYEQYF	TGCAGTGCTCGGGGGGGCTACGAGCAGTACTTC
.	few	TRBJ2-5	TRBV5-5	13	CASRDMTGETQYF	TGTGCCAGCCGCGACATGACGGGGGAGACCCAGTACTTC
.	.	TRBJ1-5	TRBV6-6	14	CASRSTGTNQPQHF	TGTGCCAGCAGATCCACAGGGACCAATCAGCCCCAGCATTTT
TRBD1	.	TRBJ1-2	TRBV28	16	CASSLHTGTGVGGYTF	TGTGCCAGCAGTCTCCACACCGGGACAGGGGTAGGTGGCTACACCTTC
TRBD2	once	TRBJ2-3	TRBV9	16	CASSVGLLAGTDTQYF	TGTGCCAGCAGCGTAGGTCTCCTAGCGGGCACAGATACGCAGTATTTT
.	.	TRBJ2-7	TRBV30	13	CAWSRGQGYEQYF	TGTGCCTGGAGTAGGGGCCAGGGTTACGAGCAGTACTTC
.	.	TRBJ1-2	TRBV18	14	CASSPDARNYGYPF	TGTGCCAGCTCACCCGACGCCCGGAACTATGGCTACCCCTTC
TRBD1	.	TRBJ1-2	TRBV27	15	CASSPDRPLDYGYTF	TGTGCCAGCAGCCCGGACAGGCCCTTGGACTATGGCTACACCTTC
.	.	TRBJ2-3	TRBV12-5	14	CASGLVLNTDTQYF	TGTGCTAGTGGTTTGGTACTTAACACAGATACGCAGTATTTT
TRBD1	.	TRBJ2-2	TRBV7-8	14	CASSLTGGGGELFF	TGTGCCAGCAGCCTTACAGGGGGCGGCGGGGAGCTGTTTTTT
TRBD1	.	TRBJ2-7	TRBV7-9	14	CASSLTDRGYEQYF	TGTGCCAGCAGCTTAACGGACAGGGGCTACGAGCAGTACTTC
TRBD1	.	TRBJ1-2	TRBV6-5	13	CASSRTGDYGYTF	TGTGCCAGCAGTAGGACAGGGGACTATGGCTACACCTTC
TRBD1	once	TRBJ1-5	TRBV27	14	CASSLGTGGQPQHF	TGTGCCAGCAGTTTGGGAACAGGGGGACAGCCCCAGCATTTT
.	.	TRBJ1-2	TRBV7-9	16	CASYGNPGTRFYGYTF	TGTGCCAGCTACGGCAATCCAGGGACACGGTTTTATGGCTACACCTTC
.	.	TRBJ1-1	TRBV5-4	13	CASSNPRVAEAFF	TGTGCCAGCAGTAACCCCAGGGTGGCTGAAGCTTTCTTT
TRBD1	.	TRBJ1-1	TRBV19	15	CATEGGRALNTEAFF	TGTGCCACGGAAGGGGGCAGAGCCCTGAACACTGAAGCTTTCTTT
.	.	TRBJ1-5	TRBV19	16	CASSIARGGGAQPQHF	TGTGCCAGTAGTATAGCCCGGGGAGGGGGAGCCCAGCCCCAGCATTTT
TRBD1	.	TRBJ2-7	TRBV27	14	CASRKDRGTYEQYF	TGTGCCAGCAGGAAGGACAGGGGGACCTACGAGCAGTACTTC
TRBD1	.	TRBJ1-1	TRBV7-2	13	CASSLQGAREAFF	TGTGCCAGCAGCTTACAGGGGGCCCGGGAAGCTTTCTTT
TRBD1	.	TRBJ1-4	TRBV7-8	15	CASSLATGVDEKLFF	TGTGCCAGCAGCTTAGCGACAGGGGTGGATGAAAAACTGTTTTTT
.	.	TRBJ2-2	TRBV7-2	14	CASSLALGVGELFF	TGTGCCAGCAGCTTAGCCCTGGGAGTCGGGGAGCTGTTTTTT
TRBD1	.	TRBJ1-6	TRBV15	15	CATSRPGGENSPLHF	TGTGCCACCAGCAGACCAGGGGGCGAGAATTCACCCCTCCACTTT
TRBD2	.	TRBJ2-3	TRBV2	16	CASDSRTSGITDTQYF	TGTGCCAGTGACTCCAGGACTAGCGGTATCACAGATACGCAGTATTTT